Detailed here is one TCR beta chain. This sample is part of a study of cytomegalovirus exposure and HLA in healthy donors. Losses at the gene ends were 3 bases for V and 6 bases for J; bases not matched to a gene: 10. The germline CDR1 and CDR2 sequences are SGHRS and YFSETQ. This CDR3 is built from 17 residues. The PCR used 60 Vbeta and 13 Jbeta primers. Generated by immunoSEQ multiplex PCR, the TCRdb table keeps only in-frame clones and is missing some. Of approximately 100,000 clones listed, roughly 70% are singletons. The rearrangement joins TRBV5-1 to TRBJ2-3, with TRBD2 matching 13 bases. This TCR was recovered from a man in his forties or fifties in good health and CMV-seropositive. The specimen was PBMCs. Here the CDR3 reads CASSSGLAGEYRDTQYF. The DNA of the CDR3 is TGCGCCAGCAGCTCAGGACTAGCGGGAGAGTATCGGGATACGCAGTATTTT.